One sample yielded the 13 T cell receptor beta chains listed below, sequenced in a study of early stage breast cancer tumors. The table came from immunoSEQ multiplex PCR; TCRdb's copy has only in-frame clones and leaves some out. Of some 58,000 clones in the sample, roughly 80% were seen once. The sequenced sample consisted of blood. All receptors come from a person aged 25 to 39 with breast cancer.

This chain's CDR3 is CASSMGTGAGQETQYF. The CDR3 DNA is TGTGCCAGTAGTATGGGGACAGGGGCGGGTCAAGAGACCCAGTACTTC. The V and J genes are TRBV19 and TRBJ2-5; 10 nucleotides line up with TRBD1. Germline values: CDR1 LNHDA, CDR2 SQIVND (reference sequence). J lost 2 bases, V lost 3 bases, and 6 bases had no gene match. The length of the CDR3 is 16 residues.

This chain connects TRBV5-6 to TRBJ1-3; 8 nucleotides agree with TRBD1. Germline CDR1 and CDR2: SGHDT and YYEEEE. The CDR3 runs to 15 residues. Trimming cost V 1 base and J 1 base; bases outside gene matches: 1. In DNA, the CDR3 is TGTGCCAGCAGCTTGACAGGGGGTTCTGGAAACACCATATATTTT. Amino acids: CASSLTGGSGNTIYF.

The chain's CDR3 is CASSQDPVAAGGFDEQFF. The DNA for the CDR3 is TGTGCCAGCAGCCAAGACCCGGTCGCAGCGGGAGGCTTCGATGAGCAGTTCTTC. The chain is built from TRBV4-2 and TRBJ2-1; 9 bases agree with TRBD2. After removal of 0 bases from V and 8 bases from J, the junction contained 14 bases not matched to a gene. The CDR3 has 18 residues. The V gene's germline CDR1 is LGHNA and CDR2 YNFKEQ.

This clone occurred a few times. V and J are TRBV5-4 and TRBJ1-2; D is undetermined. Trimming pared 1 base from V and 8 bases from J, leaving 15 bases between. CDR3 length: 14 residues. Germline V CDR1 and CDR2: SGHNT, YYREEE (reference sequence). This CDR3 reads CASSLLAAREGYTF. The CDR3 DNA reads TGTGCCAGCAGCTTGCTCGCCGCTCGCGAGGGCTACACCTTC. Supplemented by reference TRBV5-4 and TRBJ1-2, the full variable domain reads ETGVTQSPTHLIKTRGQQVTLRCSSQSGHNTVSWYQQALGQGPQFIFQYYREEENGRGNFPPRFSGLQFPNYSSELNVNALELDDSALYLCASSLLAAREGYTFGSGTRLTVV.

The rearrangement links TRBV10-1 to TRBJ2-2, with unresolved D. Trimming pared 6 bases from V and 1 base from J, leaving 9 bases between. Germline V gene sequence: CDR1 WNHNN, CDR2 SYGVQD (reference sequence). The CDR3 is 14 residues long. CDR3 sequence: CASSSLGNTGELFF. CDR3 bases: TGCGCCAGCAGCTCGCTTGGGAACACCGGGGAGCTGTTTTTT.

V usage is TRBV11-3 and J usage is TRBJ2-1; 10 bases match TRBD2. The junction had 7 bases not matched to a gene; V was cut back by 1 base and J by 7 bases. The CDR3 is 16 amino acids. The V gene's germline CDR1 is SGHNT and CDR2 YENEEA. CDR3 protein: CASSLGGTSVSNEQFF. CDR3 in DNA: TGTGCCAGCAGCTTAGGCGGGACTAGCGTTTCGAATGAGCAGTTCTTC.

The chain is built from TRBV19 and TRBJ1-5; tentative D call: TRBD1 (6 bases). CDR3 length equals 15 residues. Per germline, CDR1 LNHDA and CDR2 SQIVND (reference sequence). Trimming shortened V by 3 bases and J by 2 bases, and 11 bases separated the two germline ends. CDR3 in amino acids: CASSIFGQRNQPQHF. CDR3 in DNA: TGTGCCAGTAGTATTTTTGGACAGCGCAATCAGCCCCAGCATTTT.

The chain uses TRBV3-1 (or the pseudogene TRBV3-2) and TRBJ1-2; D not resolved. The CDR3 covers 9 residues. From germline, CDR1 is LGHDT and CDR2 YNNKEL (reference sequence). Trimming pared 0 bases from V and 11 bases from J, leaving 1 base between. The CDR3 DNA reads TGTGCCAGCAGCCAAGAGTACACCTTC. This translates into CASSQEYTF.

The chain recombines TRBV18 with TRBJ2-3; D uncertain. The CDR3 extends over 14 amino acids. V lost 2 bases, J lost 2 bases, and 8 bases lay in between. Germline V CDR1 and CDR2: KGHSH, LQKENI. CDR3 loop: CASSPKTVTDTQYF. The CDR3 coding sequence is TGTGCCAGCTCACCAAAAACCGTCACAGATACGCAGTATTTT.

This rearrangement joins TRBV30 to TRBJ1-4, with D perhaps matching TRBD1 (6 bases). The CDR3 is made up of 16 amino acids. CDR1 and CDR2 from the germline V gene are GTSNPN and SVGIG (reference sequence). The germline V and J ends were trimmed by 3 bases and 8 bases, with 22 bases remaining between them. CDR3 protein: CAWRTHSRLRGEKLFF. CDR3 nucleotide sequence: TGTGCCTGGAGAACACATTCCAGGCTCAGGGGCGAAAAACTGTTTTTT.

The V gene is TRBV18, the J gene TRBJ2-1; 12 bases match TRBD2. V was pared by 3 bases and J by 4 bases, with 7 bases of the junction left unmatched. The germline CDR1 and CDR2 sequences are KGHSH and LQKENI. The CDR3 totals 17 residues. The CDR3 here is CASSPGASGRAYNEQFF. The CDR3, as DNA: TGTGCCAGCTCACCTGGGGCTAGCGGGAGGGCATACAATGAGCAGTTCTTC.

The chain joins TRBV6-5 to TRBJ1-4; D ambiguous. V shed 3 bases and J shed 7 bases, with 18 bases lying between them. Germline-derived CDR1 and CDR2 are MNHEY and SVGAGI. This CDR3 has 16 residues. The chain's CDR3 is CASSYSPFPVGEKLFF. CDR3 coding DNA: TGTGCCAGCAGTTATAGCCCATTTCCCGTCGGTGAAAAACTGTTTTTT.

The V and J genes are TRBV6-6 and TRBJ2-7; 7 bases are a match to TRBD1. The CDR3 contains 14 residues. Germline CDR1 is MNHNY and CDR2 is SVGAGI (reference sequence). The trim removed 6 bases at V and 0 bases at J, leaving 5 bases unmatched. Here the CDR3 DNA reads TGTGCCAGCAGGGGGACAGTAAGCTCCTACGAGCAGTACTTC. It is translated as CASRGTVSSYEQYF.